This T cell receptor (beta chain) was observed in a study of T-cell memory formation after mild COVID-19. Overall study: TCR clusters were largely donor specific. Points from the study as a whole: Shrinking CD4+ clones were chiefly CM and EM; CD8+ ones were chiefly EMRA. Pre-infection memory held some responding clones, suggesting pre-existing cross-reactive T cells responded.

The germline V and J ends were trimmed by 3 bases and 0 bases, with 10 bases remaining between them. Germline values: CDR1 SQVTM, CDR2 ANQGSEA. CDR3 length: 14 amino acids. The table lists this clonotype with a count of one. What it binds is unknown. Each CDR3 protein is one row after TCRdb ran MiXCR on the 5' RACE reads. The data contain about 410,000 distinct CDR3 sequences, 20% to 30% of them singletons. The sequenced material came from PBMCs or a T cell subset sorted from them (not recorded which). The TCR sequence derives from an adult woman who had mild COVID-19 (a few samples of this study predate the infection). Cell type and time point are not known. The V and J genes are TRBV29-1 and TRBJ2-3; maybe TRBD2 (5 bases). The CDR3 protein is CSVEFRTSTDTQYF. DNA of the CDR3: TGCAGCGTTGAGTTTAGGACTAGCACAGATACGCAGTATTTT.